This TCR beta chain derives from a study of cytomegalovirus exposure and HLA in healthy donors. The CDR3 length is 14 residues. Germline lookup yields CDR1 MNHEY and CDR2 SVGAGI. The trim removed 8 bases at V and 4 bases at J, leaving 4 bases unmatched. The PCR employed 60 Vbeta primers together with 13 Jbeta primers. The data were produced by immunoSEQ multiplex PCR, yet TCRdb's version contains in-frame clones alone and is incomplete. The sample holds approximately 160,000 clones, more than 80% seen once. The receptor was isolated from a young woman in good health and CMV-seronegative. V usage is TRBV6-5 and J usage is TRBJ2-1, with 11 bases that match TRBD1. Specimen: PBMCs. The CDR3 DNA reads TGTGCCAGCGGACAGGGGGCCCAGTACAATGAGCAGTTCTTC. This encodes CASGQGAQYNEQFF.